This TCR beta chain was sequenced in a study of T cells in Graves' hyperthyroidism and ophthalmopathy (dated by TCRdb to between 2018 and 2020). Turning to the overall study: Peripheral blood was sampled at the time of initial diagnosis, prior to any treatment. The approximately 90 discovery patients were divided at random into training and test sets in a 7:3 ratio. TCR Vbeta CDR3 sequencing of around 130 peripheral blood samples (about 45 ophthalmopathy, 75 hyperthyroidism and roughly 17 progressor patients) is reported in the paper. To identify distinguishing TCR V-J signatures, a discovery cohort of some 100 patients was used, comprising 43 with Graves' ophthalmopathy and 57 with stable Graves' hyperthyroidism. In about six Graves' hyperthyroidism patients, the study also compared T-cell repertoires from thyroid tissue with T-cell repertoires from blood. After sampling, hyperthyroidism patients received methimazole starting at 30 mg daily, and ophthalmopathy patients received high-dose intravenous methylprednisolone. Prospective prediction of ophthalmopathy was tested in an independent validation cohort of 18 to 20 hyperthyroidism patients and 17 patients who later progressed to ophthalmopathy.

Points on this clonotype: No cognate antigen has been identified for it. No much larger clone is present one base from it, and per-base qualities are unavailable.

Study-wide findings and limitations: In validation, progression to ophthalmopathy was predicted by the model with 65% to 71% sensitivity and under 85% specificity, a median of 6.5 months before onset. Blood samples also contained most of the expanded thyroid clonotypes (frequency above 0.001), which suggests that blood repertoires may reflect thyroid immune responses. Ophthalmopathy was separated from stable hyperthyroidism by a 13 V-J signature model, with around 88% sensitivity and about 81% specificity obtained in cross-validation and 80%/75% obtained in testing. No statistical method was used to set the sample size in advance, and investigators knew the group allocation.

Stable Graves' hyperthyroidism was defined as no progression to ophthalmopathy during 18 months of follow-up. Hyperthyroidism patients were aged 18 to 65 years and newly diagnosed, with disease duration of less than 2 months. Patients with uncontrolled infections, other autoimmune diseases, pregnancy or lactation were excluded. Diagnoses relied on clinical symptoms, serum thyroxine and TRAb, thyroid ultrasound and orbital computed tomography. Ficoll-Paque density gradient centrifugation was used to isolate PBMCs from around 10 ml of fresh peripheral blood. Total RNA was extracted using Trizol reagent, and RNA quality was assessed on an Agilent 2100 Bioanalyzer. Here V drops 8 bases and J drops 9 bases, and the junction holds 12 bases not matched to any gene. The CDR3 has 15 amino acids, counting the end cysteine and phenylalanine. CDR3 DNA only is kept here, 45 bases in frame from base 1. CDR1 MNHEY and CDR2 SVGEGT were looked up in the germline V gene.

TCR beta CDR3 regions were amplified from RNA transcripts. The TCR CDR3 was subjected to a first round of RT-PCR using the HTBI primer set and the Qiagen OneStep RT-PCR kit. Libraries were constructed in a second round of multiplex PCR, after which size selection and purification were carried out. Sequencing of the libraries was done on an Illumina HiSeq2000 using paired-end 100 bp reads. Per the source publication's procedure: SOAPnuke was used to process the raw data, with reads discarded if the reads contained adapters or uncalled bases, had a mean Phred below 15, or lacked an exact constant-primer or identifier match. COPE v1.2.5 was used to merge high-quality paired reads, and clonotypes were defined as unique nucleotide sequences. Clonotypes were aligned to IMGT TRBV, TRBD and TRBJ reference segments using MiTCR v1.1. Only V-J combinations with frequency above 0.0001, covering about 99% of repertoires, were analysed. A TCS score was defined as the ratio between F50 (clonal expansion) and ExV (chaos), using BLOSUM62-based TCRdist between CDR3 peptides within each V-J. Welch's t-statistics and random forest reduced roughly 530 V-J features to under 15, which were used in a naive Bayes classifier (R e1071). The public sequencing data were trimmed at Q25 with fastp and processed into clonotypes with MiXCR by TCRdb, which kept only in-frame beta chains. Every distinct CDR3 protein forms one entry, paired with its most common genes and DNA. TCRdb's processing, not the authors', yielded these V and J calls. The sample table records roughly 180,000 distinct CDR3 sequences; 15% to 20% of these occur just once. The top ten hold roughly 29% of the sample.

Sequencing was carried out using blood. The receptor was derived from a woman between 45 and 65 years old with Graves' hyperthyroidism. The rearranged segments are TRBV6-2 or TRBV6-3 and TRBJ2-2; TRBD1 lines up with 10 middle nucleotides. The DNA reads as follows: TGTGCCAGCCTTGTCCCGGGACAGGGGTCCTGGGAGCTGTTTTTT. This is translated as CASLVPGQGSWELFF.